These 23 T cell receptor beta chains were sequenced from one sample in a study of blood T cells in healthy people across ages. The use of a sample-barcoded 5' primer and a J-beta primer mix characterized a second PCR of roughly 6 to 11 cycles. Each CDR3 protein gets one entry after TCRdb re-called the 5' RACE reads with MiXCR. Of about 730,000 distinct CDR3 sequences in the sample, roughly 43% were seen once. Sequences were obtained from blood. These receptors were collected from a woman aged 55-69 years in good health.

This rearrangement joins TRBV18 to TRBJ2-7, with D perhaps matching TRBD1 or TRBD2 (5 bases each). The CDR3 has 16 amino acids. The germline CDR1 and CDR2 sequences are KGHSH and LQKENI. The V end lost 1 base, the J end lost 4 bases, and 17 bases lay between the germline ends. CDR3 nucleotides: TGTGCCAGCTCACCACGGGACGTCGCCTTGGGTTACGAGCAGTACTTC. This sequence encodes CASSPRDVALGYEQYF.

The rearrangement uses TRBV7-9 and TRBJ2-7; TRBD1 agrees at 9 bases. Germline assignment: CDR1 SEHNR and CDR2 FQNEAQ (reference sequence). V trimming: 2 bases; J trimming: 1 base; junction bases outside the gene matches: 9. This CDR3 is 17 amino acids long. CDR3 nucleotides: TGTGCCAGCAGCTTAAAAGGTTCGGGACAGGGATCCTACGAGCAGTACTTC. This encodes CASSLKGSGQGSYEQYF.

This clonotype has more than one count but fewer than ten. This chain connects TRBV19 to TRBJ2-1; TRBD2 matches 7 bases. The CDR3 runs to 15 residues. The V and J ends lost 6 bases and 5 bases, in that order; junction bases with no gene match: 10. Germline V gives CDR1 LNHDA, CDR2 SQIVND (reference sequence). As DNA, the CDR3 is TGTGCCAGTAGGCCGGGGCTAGCGGCCCACAATGAGCAGTTCTTC. Its translation: CASRPGLAAHNEQFF. The variable domain in full, with the rest retrieved from reference TRBV19 and TRBJ2-1, is DGGITQSPKYLFRKEGQNVTLSCEQNLNHDAMYWYRQDPGQGLRLIYYSQIVNDFQKGDIAEGYSVSREKKESFPLTVTSAQKNPTAFYLCASRPGLAAHNEQFFGPGTRLTVL.

This clonotype has only a few counts. This chain links TRBV10-3 with TRBJ2-5; 12 nucleotides match TRBD1. CDR1 and CDR2 (germline): ENHRY, SYGVKD. Trimming at V came to 11 bases and at J to 5 bases, leaving 6 bases not matched to a gene. The CDR3 has 13 residues. This CDR3 is CASRDRGRETQYF. The CDR3, as DNA: TGTGCCTCCAGGGACAGGGGGCGGGAGACCCAGTACTTC.

The chain is built from TRBV20-1 and TRBJ2-1, with 13 bases lining up with TRBD2. The germline V gene has CDR1 DFQATT and CDR2 SNEGSKA (reference sequence). The CDR3 extends over 15 amino acids. The J segment lost 6 bases and the V segment lost 5 bases, leaving 7 bases of the junction unmatched. CDR3 sequence: CSADPGTSGINEQFF. DNA of the CDR3: TGCAGTGCTGATCCCGGGACTAGCGGGATCAATGAGCAGTTCTTC.

Points on this clonotype: Just one base apart from a much larger clone, this may be a read error. The chain employs TRBV10-3 and TRBJ2-5; D is perhaps TRBD2 (5 bases). CDR3 size: 12 residues. CDR1 and CDR2 from the germline V gene are ENHRY and SYGVKD. The V and J ends lost 7 bases and 11 bases respectively, with 17 bases between them. CDR3 loop: CAITGMGNEQYF. In DNA form, the CDR3 reads TGTGCCATCACGGGGATGGGCAATGAGCAGTACTTC.

This clonotype was picked up a small number of times. CDR3 region: CASSREGLAGGQVGEQYF. The CDR3 DNA reads as TGTGCCAGCAGCCGAGAGGGACTAGCGGGAGGGCAGGTGGGGGAGCAGTACTTC. The chain carries TRBV4-2 and TRBJ2-5, with 16 bases matching TRBD2. Per the germline V gene, CDR1 is LGHNA and CDR2 is YNFKEQ. V shed 4 bases and J 11 bases; nucleotides not matched to a gene: 16. The CDR3 loop spans 18 amino acids.

This clonotype came up once. The chain combines TRBV28 with TRBJ1-1; TRBD1 might be the D (5 bases). V lost 6 bases and J lost 8, with 16 bases in between. The germline V gene has CDR1 MDHEN and CDR2 SYDVKM. There are 13 residues in the CDR3. In nucleotides, the CDR3 is TGTGCCAGCAGCCCTACGGACACGATAGAAGCTTTCTTT. Protein product: CASSPTDTIEAFF.

V gene TRBV11-2 combines with J gene TRBJ2-2, with D possibly matching TRBD2 (5 bases). The V end was cut by 1 base, the J end by 5 bases, with 11 bases between. The CDR3 runs 15 residues. Germline V gene data show CDR1 as SGHAT and CDR2 as FQNNGV. The CDR3, as DNA: TGTGCCAGCAGCTTAGTCGTCCGGGGAACCGGGGAGCTGTTTTTT. Protein sequence: CASSLVVRGTGELFF.

This chain joins TRBV5-6 and TRBJ1-6; 7 bases align to TRBD1. Trimming took 4 bases from V and 1 from J; bases not matched to a gene: 14. The CDR3 is made up of 19 amino acids. Germline loops: CDR1 SGHDT, CDR2 YYEEEE. The CDR3 DNA follows: TGTGCCAGCAGCCAGACAGGGAGGGGAGTGGGGTCCTATAATTCACCCCTCCACTTT. It encodes CASSQTGRGVGSYNSPLHF.

This clonotype occurred a few times. The rearrangement links TRBV29-1 to TRBJ1-2; TRBD1 aligns across 9 bases. Germline V CDR1 and CDR2: SQVTM, ANQGSEA. The CDR3 covers 15 residues. With 4 bases clipped from V and 3 bases from J, the junction kept 9 bases outside the gene matches. This CDR3 is CSVGGEQGADYGYTF. The DNA of the CDR3 is TGCAGCGTTGGGGGCGAACAGGGGGCCGACTATGGCTACACCTTC.

The chain recombines TRBV19 with TRBJ2-1, with TRBD1 matching 7 bases. Germline loops: CDR1 LNHDA, CDR2 SQIVND (reference sequence). With 9 bases clipped from V and 2 bases from J, the junction kept 7 bases outside the gene matches. The CDR3 is made up of 14 amino acids. The CDR3 protein is CASTQGTPYNEQFF. For the CDR3, the DNA is TGTGCCAGCACACAGGGGACCCCCTACAATGAGCAGTTCTTC.

This sequence joins TRBV5-1 and TRBJ2-2, with TRBD1 matching 9 bases. The trim removed 1 base at V and 3 bases at J, leaving 10 bases unmatched. Germline V lookup: CDR1 SGHRS, CDR2 YFSETQ. The CDR3 is 18 residues long. CDR3 nucleotides: TGCGCCAGCAGCTTGTCACCAACAACAGGGGGCGACACCGGGGAGCTGTTTTTT. It yields the protein CASSLSPTTGGDTGELFF.

This chain links TRBV3-1 with TRBJ2-6; 10 positions match TRBD2. Germline CDR1 LGHDT, CDR2 YNNKEL (reference sequence). The CDR3 sequence is 16 residues long. The junction had 3 bases not matched to a gene; V was cut back by 5 bases and J by 2 bases. In nucleotides, the CDR3 is TGTGCCAGCAGCATAGCGGGGGGTACTGGGGCCAACGTCCTGACTTTC. Translating it yields CASSIAGGTGANVLTF.

CDR3 protein: CASSLSAVSSYNEQFF. The CDR3 nucleotides are TGTGCCAGCAGCCTCTCGGCCGTAAGCTCCTACAATGAGCAGTTCTTC. The V call is TRBV7-2, the J call TRBJ2-1; no reliable D call. The CDR3 length is 16 residues. Trimming stripped 5 bases from V and 0 bases from J, with 14 bases between. Germline V lookup: CDR1 SGHTA, CDR2 FQGNSA.

On this clonotype itself: The junction departs from the called germline gene at one end, perhaps through a read error. The V call is TRBV20-1, the J call TRBJ1-5; D is unresolved. This CDR3 has 14 residues. Looked up from germline, CDR1 is DFQATT and CDR2 is SNEGSKA (reference sequence). In DNA, the CDR3 is TGCAGTGCGAGCGATGGGCGACCTTATCAGCCCCGGCATTTT. Its translation: CSASDGRPYQPRHF.

This clonotype appeared many times. The genes are TRBV7-2 and TRBJ2-7; TRBD2 aligns across 8 bases. The germline gives CDR1 SGHTA, CDR2 FQGNSA. Losses at the gene ends were 1 base for V and 5 bases for J; bases not matched to a gene: 4. The CDR3 has 14 residues. The CDR3, as DNA: TGTGCCAGCAGCTTAGAGGGACTAGATCACGAGCAGTACTTC. It yields the protein CASSLEGLDHEQYF.

This rearrangement joins TRBV4-2 to TRBJ2-7; 10 positions match TRBD2. This CDR3 contains 16 residues. V shed 0 bases and J 7 bases; nucleotides not matched to a gene: 9. CDR1 is LGHNA, CDR2 YNFKEQ, per germline. The CDR3 protein is CASSQESGGAYNEQYF. The DNA of the CDR3 is TGTGCCAGCAGCCAAGAAAGCGGGGGGGCCTACAATGAGCAGTACTTC.

The rearrangement joins TRBV27 to TRBJ2-5, with TRBD1 identical over 7 bases. CDR1 and CDR2 from the germline V gene are MNHEY and SMNVEV (reference sequence). The CDR3 totals 15 residues. The V gene end was trimmed by 5 bases and the J gene end by 11 bases; junction bases not matched to a gene: 17. The CDR3 here is CASSVEQGFINEQYF. The CDR3 DNA is TGTGCCAGCAGTGTCGAACAGGGGTTCATCAATGAGCAGTACTTC.

This clonotype is a singleton in its sample. A read error may explain this, as a much larger clone is one base away. V is TRBV11-2 and J is TRBJ2-7; D ambiguous. The DNA end is a closer match to TRBJ2-5, so the J assignment may be wrong. Germline V gene data show CDR1 as SGHAT and CDR2 as FQNNGV. The CDR3 spans 13 residues. CDR3 amino acids: CTSTLNSKETQYF. CDR3 nucleotide sequence: TGTACCAGCACCCTGAATTCCAAAGAGACCCAGTACTTC.

V usage is TRBV29-1 and J usage is TRBJ2-5, with 9 bases matching TRBD2. The CDR3 has 16 amino acids. V shed 7 bases and J 2 bases; nucleotides not matched to a gene: 14. Germline V gene sequence: CDR1 SQVTM, CDR2 ANQGSEA. DNA for the CDR3: TGCAGCGCCTGTTCAACTCAGGGACTAGCTCAAGAGACCCAGTACTTC. Amino acid sequence: CSACSTQGLAQETQYF.

This clonotype was seen only a few times. This chain connects TRBV20-1 to TRBJ2-3; 11 bases fit TRBD2. CDR3 length: 16 amino acids. Germline CDR1 reads DFQATT; CDR2 reads SNEGSKA (reference sequence). The V gene end was trimmed by 0 bases and the J gene end by 3 bases; junction bases not matched to a gene: 5. This chain's CDR3 is CSARDTSGSLTDTQYF. For the CDR3, the DNA is TGCAGTGCTAGAGATACTAGCGGGAGCTTGACAGATACGCAGTATTTT.

V is TRBV20-1 and J is TRBJ1-2; 7 nucleotides agree with TRBD1. There are 12 residues in the CDR3. Per germline, CDR1 DFQATT and CDR2 SNEGSKA (reference sequence). Unmatched junction bases numbered 6, after V lost 4 bases and J lost 7 bases. The CDR3: CSATQGFPGYTF. The DNA of the CDR3 is TGCAGTGCTACACAGGGGTTTCCTGGCTACACCTTC.